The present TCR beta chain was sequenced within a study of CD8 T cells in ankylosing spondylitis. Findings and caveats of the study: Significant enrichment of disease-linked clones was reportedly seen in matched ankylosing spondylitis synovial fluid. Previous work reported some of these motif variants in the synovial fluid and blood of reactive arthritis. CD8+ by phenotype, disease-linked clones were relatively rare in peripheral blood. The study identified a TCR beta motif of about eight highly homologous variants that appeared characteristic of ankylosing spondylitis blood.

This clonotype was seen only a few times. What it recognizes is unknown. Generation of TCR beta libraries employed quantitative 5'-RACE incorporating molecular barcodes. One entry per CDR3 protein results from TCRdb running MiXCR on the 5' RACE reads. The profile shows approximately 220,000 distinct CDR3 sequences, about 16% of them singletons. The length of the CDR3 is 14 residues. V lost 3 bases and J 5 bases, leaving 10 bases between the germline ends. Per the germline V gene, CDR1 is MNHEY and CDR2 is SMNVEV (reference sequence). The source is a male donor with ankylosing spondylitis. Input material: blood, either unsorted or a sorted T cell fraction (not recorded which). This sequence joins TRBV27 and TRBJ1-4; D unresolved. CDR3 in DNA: TGTGCCAGCAGTTTTTCACAGACGAATGAAAAACTGTTTTTT. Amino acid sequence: CASSFSQTNEKLFF. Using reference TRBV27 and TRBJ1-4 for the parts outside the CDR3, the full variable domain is EAQVTQNPRYLITVTGKKLTVTCSQNMNHEYMSWYRQDPGLGLRQIYYSMNVEVTDKGDVPEGYKVSRKEKRNFPLILESPSPNQTSLYFCASSFSQTNEKLFFGSGTQLSVL.